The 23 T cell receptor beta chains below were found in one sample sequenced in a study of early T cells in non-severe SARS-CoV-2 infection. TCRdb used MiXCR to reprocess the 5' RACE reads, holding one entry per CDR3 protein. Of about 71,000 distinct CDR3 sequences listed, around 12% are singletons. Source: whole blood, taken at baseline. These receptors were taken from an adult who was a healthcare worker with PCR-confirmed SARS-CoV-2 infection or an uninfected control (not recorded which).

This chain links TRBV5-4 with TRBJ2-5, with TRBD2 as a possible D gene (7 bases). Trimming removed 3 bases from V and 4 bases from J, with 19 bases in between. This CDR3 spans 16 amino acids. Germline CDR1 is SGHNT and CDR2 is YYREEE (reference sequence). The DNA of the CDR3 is TGTGCCAGCAGCTCCGGGGGGACCCAGGGGTTAGAGACCCAGTACTTC. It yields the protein CASSSGGTQGLETQYF.

The CDR3 nucleotides are TGTGCCAGCCGAGAATCGGGGGGTTTAAATGAGCAGTTCTTC. This encodes CASRESGGLNEQFF. The chain recombines TRBV28 with TRBJ2-1, with 7 nucleotides matching TRBD2. The ends lost 8 bases at V and 7 bases at J; junction bases unmatched: 11. CDR1 is MDHEN and CDR2 is SYDVKM in the germline V gene. The CDR3 has 14 residues.

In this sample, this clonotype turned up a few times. The CDR3 DNA sequence: TGTGCCAGCAGAAGGACGGACCCTTTCGTCGAGACCCAGTACTTC. Translation: CASRRTDPFVETQYF. This chain uses TRBV2 with TRBJ2-5; no reliable D call. The CDR3 covers 15 residues. V lost 6 bases to trimming and J lost 5 bases, with 19 bases between them. Germline CDR1 is SNHLY and CDR2 is FYNNEI.

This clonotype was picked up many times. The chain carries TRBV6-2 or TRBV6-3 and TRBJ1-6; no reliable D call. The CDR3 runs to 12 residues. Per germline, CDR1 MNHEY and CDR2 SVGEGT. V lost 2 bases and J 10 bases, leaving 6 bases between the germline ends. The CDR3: CASSYIGSPLHF. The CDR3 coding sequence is TGTGCCAGCAGTTACATCGGCTCACCCCTCCACTTT.

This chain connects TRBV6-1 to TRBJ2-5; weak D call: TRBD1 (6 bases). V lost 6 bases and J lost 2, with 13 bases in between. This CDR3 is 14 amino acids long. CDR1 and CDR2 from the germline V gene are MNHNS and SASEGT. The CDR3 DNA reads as TGTGCCAGCAGCGAGCAGGGGATTCAAGAGACCCAGTACTTC. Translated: CASSEQGIQETQYF.

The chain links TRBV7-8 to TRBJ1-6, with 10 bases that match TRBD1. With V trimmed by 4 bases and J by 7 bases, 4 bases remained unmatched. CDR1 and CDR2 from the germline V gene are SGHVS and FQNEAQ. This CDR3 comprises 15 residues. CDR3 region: CASSWRDRGNSPLHF. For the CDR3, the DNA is TGTGCCAGCAGCTGGCGGGACAGGGGCAATTCACCCCTCCACTTT.

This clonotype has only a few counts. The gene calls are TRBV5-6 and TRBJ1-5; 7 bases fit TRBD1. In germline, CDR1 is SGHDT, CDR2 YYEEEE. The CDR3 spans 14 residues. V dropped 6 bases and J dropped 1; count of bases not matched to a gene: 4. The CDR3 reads CASTYRGSNQPQHF. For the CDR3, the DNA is TGTGCCAGCACCTACAGGGGAAGCAATCAGCCCCAGCATTTT.

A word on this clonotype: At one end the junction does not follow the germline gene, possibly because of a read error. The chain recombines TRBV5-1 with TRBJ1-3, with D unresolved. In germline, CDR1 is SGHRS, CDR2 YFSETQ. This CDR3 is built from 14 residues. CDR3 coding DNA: TGCGCCAGCAGGAGGGAGTTCTCTGGAAACACCGTATATTTT. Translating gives CASRREFSGNTVYF.

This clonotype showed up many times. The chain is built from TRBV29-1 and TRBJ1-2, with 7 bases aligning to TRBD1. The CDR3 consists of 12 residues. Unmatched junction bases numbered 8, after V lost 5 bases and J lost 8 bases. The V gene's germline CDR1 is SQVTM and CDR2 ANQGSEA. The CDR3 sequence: CSVPRTGGGYTF. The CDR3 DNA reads TGCAGCGTTCCCCGGACAGGCGGAGGCTACACCTTC.

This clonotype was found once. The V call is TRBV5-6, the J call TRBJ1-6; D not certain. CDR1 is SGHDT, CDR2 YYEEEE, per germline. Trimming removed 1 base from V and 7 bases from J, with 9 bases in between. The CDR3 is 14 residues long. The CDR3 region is CASSLFKANSPLHF. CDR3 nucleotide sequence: TGTGCCAGCAGCTTGTTCAAGGCAAATTCACCCCTCCACTTT.

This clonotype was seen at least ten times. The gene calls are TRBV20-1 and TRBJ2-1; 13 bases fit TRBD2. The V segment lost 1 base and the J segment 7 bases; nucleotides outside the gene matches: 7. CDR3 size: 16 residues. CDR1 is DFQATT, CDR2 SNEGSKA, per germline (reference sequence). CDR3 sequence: CSARVSLAGGRNEQFF. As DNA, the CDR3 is TGCAGTGCTAGAGTTTCACTAGCGGGGGGGCGGAATGAGCAGTTCTTC.

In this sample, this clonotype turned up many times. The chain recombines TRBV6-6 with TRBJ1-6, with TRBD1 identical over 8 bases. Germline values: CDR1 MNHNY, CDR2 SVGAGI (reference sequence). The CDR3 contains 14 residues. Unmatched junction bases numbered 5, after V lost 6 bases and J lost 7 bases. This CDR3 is CASRQTGANSPLHF. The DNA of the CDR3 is TGTGCCAGCAGACAGACAGGGGCCAATTCACCCCTCCACTTT.

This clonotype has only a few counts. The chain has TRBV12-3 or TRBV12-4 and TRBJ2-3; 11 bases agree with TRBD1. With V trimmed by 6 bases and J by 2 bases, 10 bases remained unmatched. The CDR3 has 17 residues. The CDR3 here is CASSKDRGRISTDTQYF. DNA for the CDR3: TGTGCCAGCAGCAAGGACAGGGGGCGAATTTCCACAGATACGCAGTATTTT.

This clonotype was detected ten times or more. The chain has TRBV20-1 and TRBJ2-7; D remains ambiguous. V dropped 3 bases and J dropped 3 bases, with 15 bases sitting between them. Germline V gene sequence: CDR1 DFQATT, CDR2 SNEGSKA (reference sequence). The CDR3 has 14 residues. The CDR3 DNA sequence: TGCAGTGCTAGTGGGGTCCAGAACCTCTACGAGCAGTACTTC. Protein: CSASGVQNLYEQYF.

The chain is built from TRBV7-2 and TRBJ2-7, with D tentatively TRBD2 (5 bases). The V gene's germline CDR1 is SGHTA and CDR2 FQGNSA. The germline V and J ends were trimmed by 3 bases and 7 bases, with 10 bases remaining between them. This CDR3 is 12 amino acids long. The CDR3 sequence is CASSLPGEEQYF. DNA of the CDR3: TGTGCCAGCAGCTTGCCCGGGGAAGAGCAGTACTTC.

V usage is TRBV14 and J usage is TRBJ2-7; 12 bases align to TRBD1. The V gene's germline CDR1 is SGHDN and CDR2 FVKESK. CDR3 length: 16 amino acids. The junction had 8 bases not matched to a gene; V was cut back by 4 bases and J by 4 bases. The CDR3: CASSPRPGQGAYEQYF. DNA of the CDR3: TGTGCCAGCAGCCCAAGACCGGGACAGGGGGCGTACGAGCAGTACTTC. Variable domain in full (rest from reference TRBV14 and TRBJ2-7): EAGVTQFPSHSVIEKGQTVTLRCDPISGHDNLYWYRRVMGKEIKFLLHFVKESKQDESGMPNNRFLAERTGGTYSTLKVQPAELEDSGVYFCASSPRPGQGAYEQYFGPGTRLTVT.

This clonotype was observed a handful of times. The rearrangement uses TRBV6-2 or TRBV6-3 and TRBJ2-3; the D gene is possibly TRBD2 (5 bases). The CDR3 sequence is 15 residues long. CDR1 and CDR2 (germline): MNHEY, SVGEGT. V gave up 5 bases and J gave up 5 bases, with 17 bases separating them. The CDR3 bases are TGTGCCAGCAGTCCAGCGGCTAGCTCGGTAGATACGCAGTATTTT. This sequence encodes CASSPAASSVDTQYF.

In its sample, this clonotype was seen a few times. CDR3 DNA: TGTGCCAGCTCACCACCATACAGAGCTCAAAACATTCAGTACTTC. Its protein product is CASSPPYRAQNIQYF. J is TRBJ2-4 and V is TRBV18; D gene unclear. With 0 bases removed from V and 5 bases from J, the gap between germline ends came to 11 bases. The germline gives CDR1 KGHSH, CDR2 LQKENI. The CDR3 runs 15 residues. Full variable domain (outside the CDR3, taken from reference TRBV18 and TRBJ2-4): NAGVMQNPRHLVRRRGQEARLRCSPMKGHSHVYWYRQLPEEGLKFMVYLQKENIIDESGMPKERFSAEFPKEGPSILRIQQVVRGDSAAYFCASSPPYRAQNIQYFGAGTRLSVL.

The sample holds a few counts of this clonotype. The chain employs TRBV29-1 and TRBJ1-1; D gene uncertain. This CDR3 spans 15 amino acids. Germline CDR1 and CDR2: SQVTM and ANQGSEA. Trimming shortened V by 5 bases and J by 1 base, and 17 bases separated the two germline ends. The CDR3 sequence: CSVRRPGFTNTEAFF. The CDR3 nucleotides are TGCAGCGTTAGGAGACCCGGGTTCACGAACACTGAAGCTTTCTTT.

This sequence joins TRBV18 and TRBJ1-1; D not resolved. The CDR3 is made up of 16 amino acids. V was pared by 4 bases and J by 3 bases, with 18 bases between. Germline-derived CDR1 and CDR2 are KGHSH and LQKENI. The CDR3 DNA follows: TGTGCCAGCTCACGGTCAGAAGCCAGCGACGACACTGAAGCTTTCTTT. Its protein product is CASSRSEASDDTEAFF.

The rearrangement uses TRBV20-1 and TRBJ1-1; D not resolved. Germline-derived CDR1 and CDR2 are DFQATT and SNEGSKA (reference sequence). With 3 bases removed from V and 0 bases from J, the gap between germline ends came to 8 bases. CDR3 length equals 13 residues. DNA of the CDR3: TGCAGTGCTAGGGGCCACATGAACACTGAAGCTTTCTTT. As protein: CSARGHMNTEAFF.

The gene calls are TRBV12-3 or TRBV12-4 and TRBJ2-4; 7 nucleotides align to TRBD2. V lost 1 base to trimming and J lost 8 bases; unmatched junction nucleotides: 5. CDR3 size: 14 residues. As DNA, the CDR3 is TGTGCCAGCAGTTTAGACTACCGGGGGGACATTCAGTACTTC. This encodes CASSLDYRGDIQYF.

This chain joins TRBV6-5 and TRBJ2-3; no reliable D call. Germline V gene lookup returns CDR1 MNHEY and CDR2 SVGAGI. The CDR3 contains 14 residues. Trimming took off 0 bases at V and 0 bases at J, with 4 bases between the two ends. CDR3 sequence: CASSYSDSTDTQYF. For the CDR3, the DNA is TGTGCCAGCAGTTACTCGGACAGCACAGATACGCAGTATTTT.